This TCR beta chain was identified in a study of neoadjuvant anti-PD-1 for oral cavity cancer (dated by TCRdb to the early 2020s). A note on the overall study: Before undergoing curative-intent surgical resection, most patients got three to four biweekly nivolumab doses at 3 mg/kg. The parent correlative cohort had around 13 patients and a response rate of 25% to 35%. Under RECIST 1.1, patients with complete response, partial response or stable disease were classed as responders, and patients with progression were classed as non-responders. Patients without progression received a fourth nivolumab dose around day 43 and underwent definitive surgical resection on days 50-56.

What this sample's time point label stands for: before neoadjuvant nivolumab. Patients were newly diagnosed with stage II-IVA oral cavity squamous cell carcinoma and had received no prior systemic or radiation treatment. Everyone in the cohort had locally advanced, HPV-negative oral cavity squamous cell carcinoma. Peripheral blood mononuclear cells were analyzed directly, without maintenance or expansion in culture. The samples were obtained from a longitudinal correlative study of a single-arm phase II trial testing neoadjuvant nivolumab in oral cavity squamous cell carcinoma. Genomic DNA-based TCRbeta sequencing was performed on subject-matched pre- and post-treatment PBMCs and tumors from three responders and three non-responders. Peripheral blood mononuclear cells were collected before nivolumab treatment and again after treatment, at the time of surgery. The Maxwell RSC DNA from Cells kit was used to extract genomic DNA from PBMCs.

General conclusions and limits of the study: Only a few patients per response group were included in the TCR analyses, and the authors called for validation in larger cohorts. Higher pretreatment blood TCRbeta clonality and lower post-treatment tumor TCRbeta clonality were correlated with higher pretreatment blood Treg/Th17 ratios. Within PBMCs, T cell clonality (Gini index) was significantly higher in non-responders than responders after neoadjuvant nivolumab.

For deep sequencing, PBMC libraries mostly used about 490 ng of input genomic DNA, with six replicates for each sample. TCRbeta libraries were prepared with the immunoSEQ hsTCRbeta kit according to the manufacturer's instructions. An Illumina NovaSeq 6000 S4 flow cell was used to sequence the final libraries, which had first been combined to 3 nM. On the authors' methods: The immunoSEQ Analyzer was used for raw data preprocessing and quality control. The analysis was restricted to productive rearrangements, with each unique CDR3 amino acid sequence defining a clonotype. Repertoire clonality was estimated as the Gini-Simpson index, which was calculated using the R package tcR. Student's t test was used to compare Gini indices, while Pearson correlation assessed associations with tumor size change. TCRdb took over this immuneACCESS table, retaining in-frame rearrangements with V and J assigned. Such tables are incomplete; in checked studies, under half of the missing clones stem from an unresolved V gene, and the remainder is unexplained. The DNA was the basis for D and trimming; V, J and clone size are from that table. The sample has fewer than 70,000 clones on record, more than 65% of them singletons. The ten top clones hold approximately 2.4% of the sample.

Of note for this clone: Its specific antigen is unknown. There are no base qualities to consult, and no much larger clone falls within one base.

Based on the germline V gene, the CDR1 and CDR2 sequences are SGHVS and FQNEAQ. The CDR3 numbers 15 residues from cysteine through phenylalanine. The kept DNA is CDR3 alone, 45 bases in frame from the first base. From V the trimming removes 4 bases and from J it removes 8 bases, while the gene matches leave 11 bases of the junction unaccounted for. The V gene is TRBV7-8 and the J gene is TRBJ1-2, with 9 bases in between that match TRBD1. The sequencing here drew on PBMCs, taken before nivolumab (anti-PD-1) treatment. This clonotype was sampled from a person aged 35-79 years with oral cavity squamous cell carcinoma. The DNA sequence follows: TGTGCCAGCAGCTCCCGACCCGGGGACAGGGTGGGCTACACCTTC. Its translation is CASSSRPGDRVGYTF.